Below, one T cell receptor beta chain is given with its context. Study members were between roughly 18 and 89 years old and lived in some 22 US regions. Among Cohort 3 donors, those recovered had two negative PCRs, clearance, or symptom resolution. This specimen comes from a study of blood T cell repertoires in COVID-19. Overall study: The United States, Italy and Spain provided the acute and convalescent COVID-19 samples.

The CDR3 loop spans 15 amino acids. Germline lookup yields CDR1 MDHEN and CDR2 SYDVKM. Germline trimming cut 5 bases from V and 4 bases from J; bases unmatched to any gene: 5. Using immunoSEQ multiplex PCR, the repertoire was profiled, and TCRdb retains in-frame clones only, with some absent. The sample consists of 150,000 to 200,000 clones, approximately 81% of them appearing once. The rearrangement uses TRBV28 and TRBJ2-7; the match to TRBD2 covers 13 bases. This TCR was recovered from a woman in her forties or fifties who had recovered from COVID-19. The sample taken for sequencing was PBMCs or T cells enriched from blood (not recorded which). Here the CDR3 reads CASSRTSGSLYEQYF. The CDR3 DNA is TGTGCCAGCAGTAGGACTAGCGGGAGTTTGTACGAGCAGTACTTC.